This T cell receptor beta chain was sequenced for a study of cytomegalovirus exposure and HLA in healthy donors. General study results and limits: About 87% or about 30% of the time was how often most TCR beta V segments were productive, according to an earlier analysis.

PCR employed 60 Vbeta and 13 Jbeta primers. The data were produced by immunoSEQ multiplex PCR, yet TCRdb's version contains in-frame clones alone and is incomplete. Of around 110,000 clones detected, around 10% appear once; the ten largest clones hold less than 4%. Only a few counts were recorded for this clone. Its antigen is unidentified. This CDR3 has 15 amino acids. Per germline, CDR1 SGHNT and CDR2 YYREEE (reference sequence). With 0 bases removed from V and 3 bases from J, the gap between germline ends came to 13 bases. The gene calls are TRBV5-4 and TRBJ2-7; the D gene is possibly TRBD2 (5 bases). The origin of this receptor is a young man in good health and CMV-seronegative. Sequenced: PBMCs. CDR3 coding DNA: TGTGCCAGCAGCTTGGGGGGAGAGGGTGGCTACGAGCAGTACTTC. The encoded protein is CASSLGGEGGYEQYF.